A single TCR beta chain is shown here with its context. What it binds is not known. DNA at approximately 200 ng, 25,000 to 35,000 T cell genomes, went into sorted-subset replicate PCRs. The repertoire was sequenced with immunoSEQ multiplex PCR; TCRdb's copy has only in-frame clones and lacks some. The repertoire consists of roughly 2,000,000 clones, with 93% occurring once and the leading ten covering around 1.7%. Trimming took off 2 bases at V and 3 bases at J, with 11 bases between the two ends. CDR3 length: 14 amino acids. Germline V gene data show CDR1 as MNHEY and CDR2 as SMNVEV (reference sequence). This specimen belongs to a study of shared clonotypes between healthy human individuals. Study details: The study drew on a couple of women and a few men aged 18 to 49 as donors.

Cells designated naive CD8 were CD45RO-negative and were positively selected for CCR7, with terminally differentiated effector memory CD45RA+ cells excluded. Whole-study results and caveats: Since donors were few, the genetic and exposure-history diversity represented was limited.

This receptor was obtained from a young man in good health. Some clones in this sample may be carry-over from other donors' samples. The chain has TRBV27 and TRBJ2-7, with TRBD2 as a possible D gene (5 bases). The sequenced sample was naive CD8+ T cells from PBMCs. The CDR3 sequence: CASSLIRGDYEQYF. The CDR3 nucleotides are TGTGCCAGCAGTTTAATTCGGGGTGACTACGAGCAGTACTTC.